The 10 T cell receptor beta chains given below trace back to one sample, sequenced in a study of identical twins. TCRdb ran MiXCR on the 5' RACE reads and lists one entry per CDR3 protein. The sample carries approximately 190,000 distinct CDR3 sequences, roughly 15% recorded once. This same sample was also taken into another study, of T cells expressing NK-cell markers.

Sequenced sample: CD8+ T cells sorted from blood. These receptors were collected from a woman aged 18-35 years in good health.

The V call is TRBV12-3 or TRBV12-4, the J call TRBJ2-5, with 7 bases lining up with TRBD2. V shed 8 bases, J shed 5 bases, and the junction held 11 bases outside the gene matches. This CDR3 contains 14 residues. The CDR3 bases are TGTGCCAGCCTTCACTTGGGGGAGGGGGAGACCCAGTACTTC. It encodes CASLHLGEGETQYF.

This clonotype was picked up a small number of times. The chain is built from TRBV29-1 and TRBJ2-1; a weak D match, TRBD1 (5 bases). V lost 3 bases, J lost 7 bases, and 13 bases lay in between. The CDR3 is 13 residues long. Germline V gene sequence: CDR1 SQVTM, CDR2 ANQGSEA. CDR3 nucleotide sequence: TGCAGCGTTGATAATTGGCAGGGAAATGAGCAGTTCTTC. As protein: CSVDNWQGNEQFF.

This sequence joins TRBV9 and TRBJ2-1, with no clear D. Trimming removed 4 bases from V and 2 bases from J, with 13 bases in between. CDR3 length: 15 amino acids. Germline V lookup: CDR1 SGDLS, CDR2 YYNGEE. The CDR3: CASSPRASAYNEQFF. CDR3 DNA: TGTGCCAGCAGCCCCCGGGCTTCCGCCTACAATGAGCAGTTCTTC.

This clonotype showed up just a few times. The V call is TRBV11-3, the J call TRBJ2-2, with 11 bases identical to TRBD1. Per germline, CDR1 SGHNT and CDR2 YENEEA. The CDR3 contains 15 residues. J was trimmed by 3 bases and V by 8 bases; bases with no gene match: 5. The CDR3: CASGTGQGDTGELFF. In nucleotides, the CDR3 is TGTGCCAGCGGCACGGGACAGGGGGACACCGGGGAGCTGTTTTTT.

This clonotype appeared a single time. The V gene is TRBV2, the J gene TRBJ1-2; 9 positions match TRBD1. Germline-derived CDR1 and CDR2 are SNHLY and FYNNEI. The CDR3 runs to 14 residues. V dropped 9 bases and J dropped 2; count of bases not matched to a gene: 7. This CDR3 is CASVPGTGNYGYTF. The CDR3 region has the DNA TGTGCCAGTGTTCCCGGGACAGGGAACTATGGCTACACCTTC.

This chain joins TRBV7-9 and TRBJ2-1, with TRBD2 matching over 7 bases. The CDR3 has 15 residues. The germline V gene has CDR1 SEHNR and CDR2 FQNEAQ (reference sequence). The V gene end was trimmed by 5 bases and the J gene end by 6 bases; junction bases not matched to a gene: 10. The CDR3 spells CASSPREVEFNEQFF. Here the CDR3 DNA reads TGTGCCAGCAGCCCCCGGGAGGTGGAATTCAATGAGCAGTTCTTC.

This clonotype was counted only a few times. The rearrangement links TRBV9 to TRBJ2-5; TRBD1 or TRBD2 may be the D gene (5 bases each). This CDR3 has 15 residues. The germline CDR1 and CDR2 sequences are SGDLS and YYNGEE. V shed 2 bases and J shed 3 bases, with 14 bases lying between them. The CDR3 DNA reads TGTGCCAGCAGCGTTACCGGGACCACCAAAGAGACCCAGTACTTC. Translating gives CASSVTGTTKETQYF.

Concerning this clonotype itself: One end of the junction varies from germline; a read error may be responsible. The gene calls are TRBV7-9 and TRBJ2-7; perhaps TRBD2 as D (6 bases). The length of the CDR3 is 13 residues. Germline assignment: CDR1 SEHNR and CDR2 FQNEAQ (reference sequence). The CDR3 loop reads CAISPGLLYEQYF. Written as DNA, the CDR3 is TGTGCCATCAGCCCCGGACTACTTTACGAGCAGTACTTC.

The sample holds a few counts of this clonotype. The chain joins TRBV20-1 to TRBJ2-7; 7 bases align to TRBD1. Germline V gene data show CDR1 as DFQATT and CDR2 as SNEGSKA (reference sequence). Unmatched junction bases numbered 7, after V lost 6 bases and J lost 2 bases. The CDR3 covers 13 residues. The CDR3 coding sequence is TGCAGTGCCCGGGACCAGGGGGCCTACGAGCAGTACTTC. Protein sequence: CSARDQGAYEQYF.

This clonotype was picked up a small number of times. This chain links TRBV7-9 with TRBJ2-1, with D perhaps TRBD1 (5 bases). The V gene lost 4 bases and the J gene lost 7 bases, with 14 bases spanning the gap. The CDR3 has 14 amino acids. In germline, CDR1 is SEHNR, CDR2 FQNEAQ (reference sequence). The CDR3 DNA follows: TGTGCCAGCAGCTCGACAGTAATTACAAATGAGCAGTTCTTC. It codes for CASSSTVITNEQFF.